The rows below give T cell receptor beta chains drawn from one sample of a study of OX40 agonist ivuxolimab in advanced cancers. Sequencing used immunoSEQ multiplex PCR; TCRdb keeps in-frame clones, though not all of them. This table holds nearly 50,000 clones, around 84% found once. Sequenced material: CD4+ or CD8+ T cells sorted from blood, taken in a trial of the OX40 agonist ivuxolimab. The receptors derive from an adult with an advanced solid tumor such as melanoma, head and neck, liver or kidney cancer. The CDR3 runs from the conserved cysteine through the conserved F or W. The D gene is left open where the match is weak. Size is omitted from some rows. Given values are once, few, many or a class for expanded clones.

clone size	V gene	J gene	D gene	CDR3 protein	CDR3 DNA
.	TRBV5-1	TRBJ2-5	TRBD2	CASSLFGREMETQYF	TGCGCCAGCAGCTTATTTGGGCGGGAGATGGAGACCCAGTACTTC
.	TRBV19	TRBJ1-1	.	CASSTQMNTEAFF	TGTGCCAGTAGTACACAGATGAACACTGAAGCTTTCTTT
.	TRBV7-2	TRBJ2-2	.	CASSLNQGVGELFF	TGTGCCAGCAGCCTAAATCAGGGAGTCGGGGAGCTGTTTTTT
.	TRBV11-2	TRBJ2-7	.	CASSLLQGRSYEQYF	TGTGCCAGCAGCCTTCTTCAGGGGAGGTCCTACGAGCAGTACTTC
.	TRBV7-9	TRBJ2-7	.	CASKGNSNEQYF	TGTGCCAGCAAAGGGAATTCTAACGAGCAGTACTTC
.	TRBV7-6	TRBJ2-4	TRBD1	CASSSDRGRENIQYF	TGTGCCAGCAGCTCCGACAGGGGGCGGGAAAACATTCAGTACTTC
.	TRBV25-1	TRBJ2-5	.	CASSVQGRETQYF	TGTGCCAGCAGTGTACAGGGTAGAGAGACCCAGTACTTC
.	TRBV7-9	TRBJ2-2	TRBD1	CASSPPLGQGTGELFF	TGTGCCAGCAGCCCACCCCTGGGACAGGGTACCGGGGAGCTGTTTTTT
.	TRBV7-8	TRBJ1-2	.	CASSLERGYGYTF	TGTGCCAGCAGCTTAGAGCGGGGCTATGGCTACACCTTC
.	TRBV18	TRBJ1-1	TRBD1	CASSPTGVDFF	TGTGCCAGCTCACCCACAGGGGTCGATTTCTTT
.	TRBV19	TRBJ2-3	.	CASSRQPRTDTQYF	TGTGCCAGTAGCCGACAGCCGCGCACAGATACGCAGTATTTT
.	TRBV27	TRBJ1-5	TRBD1	CASSPQRQGAQPQHF	TGTGCCAGCAGTCCCCAAAGACAGGGGGCCCAGCCCCAGCATTTT
once	TRBV6-6	TRBJ2-3	.	CASSYRQNTDTQYF	TGTGCCAGCAGTTACCGGCAGAACACAGATACGCAGTATTTT
few	TRBV2	TRBJ1-3	.	CASSVSPRTDSGNTIYF	TGTGCCAGCAGTGTGAGTCCCAGAACCGATTCTGGAAACACCATATATTTT
.	TRBV7-9	TRBJ2-1	.	CASSPQGEGRNEQFF	TGTGCCAGCAGCCCACAGGGGGAGGGCCGCAATGAGCAGTTCTTC
once	TRBV9	TRBJ1-1	.	CASRRAPTENTEAFF	TGTGCCAGCAGACGGGCTCCCACAGAGAACACTGAAGCTTTCTTT
.	TRBV19	TRBJ1-5	TRBD1	CASQLIQGKGQPQHF	TGTGCCAGCCAACTTATACAGGGGAAGGGGCAGCCCCAGCATTTT
.	TRBV4-1	TRBJ2-7	TRBD1	CASSQDQDRVTYEQYF	TGCGCCAGCAGCCAAGATCAGGACAGGGTCACCTACGAGCAGTACTTC
.	TRBV7-9	TRBJ1-4	.	CASSLAGVGEKLFF	TGTGCCAGCAGCTTAGCGGGAGTAGGAGAAAAACTGTTTTTT
.	TRBV10-3	TRBJ1-1	TRBD1	CASQGGGNTEAFF	TGTGCCAGCCAGGGGGGAGGCAACACTGAAGCTTTCTTT
.	TRBV6-1	TRBJ2-3	.	CASSDTGYGDTQYF	TGTGCCAGCAGCGACACAGGGTACGGAGATACGCAGTATTTT
.	TRBV5-1	TRBJ1-2	.	CASRTLDSWNYGYTF	TGCGCCAGCAGAACTCTGGACAGCTGGAACTATGGCTACACCTTC
.	TRBV7-2	TRBJ1-1	.	CASSSDSGNTEAFF	TGTGCCAGCAGCTCGGACTCAGGAAACACTGAAGCTTTCTTT
.	TRBV19	TRBJ1-5	TRBD1	CASTGQGNQPQHF	TGTGCCAGTACCGGACAGGGAAATCAGCCCCAGCATTTT
.	TRBV10-3	TRBJ1-2	TRBD1	CAISFTGGANYGYTF	TGTGCCATCAGCTTTACAGGGGGGGCTAACTATGGCTACACCTTC
.	TRBV11-1	TRBJ2-5	.	CASSSVGKETQYF	TGTGCCAGCAGCTCCGTCGGAAAGGAGACCCAGTACTTC
few	TRBV7-9	TRBJ1-1	.	CASSSSDTPNTEAFF	TGTGCCAGCAGCTCTAGTGATACACCGAACACTGAAGCTTTCTTT
.	TRBV9	TRBJ2-5	TRBD2	CASTRGLQETQYF	TGTGCCAGCACGCGGGGACTACAAGAGACCCAGTACTTC
.	TRBV7-9	TRBJ1-1	.	CASSLQGNTEAFF	TGTGCCAGCAGCTTACAGGGAAACACTGAAGCTTTCTTT
.	TRBV19	TRBJ2-1	.	CASKSRQGGASSYNEQFF	TGTGCCAGTAAGAGTCGCCAGGGGGGGGCTAGCTCCTACAATGAGCAGTTCTTC
.	TRBV27	TRBJ1-2	.	CASSTSERNYGYTF	TGTGCCAGCAGTACCTCGGAGAGGAACTATGGCTACACCTTC
.	TRBV10-2	TRBJ2-7	.	CASSESRGGEQYF	TGCGCCAGCAGTGAGTCACGGGGAGGTGAGCAGTACTTC
.	TRBV5-8	TRBJ2-1	.	CASSPLVGNEQFF	TGTGCCAGCAGCCCCTTGGTGGGGAATGAGCAGTTCTTC
.	TRBV5-1	TRBJ1-1	.	CASSPRVGSSEAFF	TGCGCCAGCAGCCCAAGGGTAGGATCGAGTGAAGCTTTCTTT
.	TRBV5-1	TRBJ1-2	TRBD1	CASSPEGDRGGGYTF	TGCGCCAGCAGCCCCGAGGGGGACAGGGGGGGCGGCTACACCTTC
.	TRBV18	TRBJ1-2	TRBD1	CASSRTGTGYGYTF	TGTGCCAGCTCACGCACCGGGACAGGCTATGGCTACACCTTC
.	TRBV7-7	TRBJ2-1	.	CASSLEAGQGHEQFF	TGTGCCAGCAGCTTAGAAGCCGGGCAGGGTCATGAGCAGTTCTTC
.	TRBV7-2	TRBJ2-7	.	CASSLGLALGEQYF	TGTGCCAGCAGCTTGGGGCTAGCGCTGGGGGAGCAGTACTTT
.	TRBV7-2	TRBJ1-3	TRBD1	CASSSGQVSGNTIYF	TGTGCCAGCAGCTCGGGACAGGTCTCTGGAAACACCATATATTTT
few	TRBV2	TRBJ2-1	.	CASWGSTGQFF	TGTGCCAGCTGGGGGTCTACCGGGCAGTTCTTC
.	TRBV10-2	TRBJ2-3	TRBD1	CASSQGARTDTQYF	TGCGCCAGCAGTCAGGGGGCGCGGACAGATACGCAGTATTTT
.	TRBV7-2	TRBJ2-5	.	CASSRAKTQYF	TGTGCCAGCAGCCGAGCGAAGACCCAGTACTTC
.	TRBV19	TRBJ1-1	.	CASGAQLNTEAFF	TGTGCCAGTGGGGCCCAACTGAACACTGAAGCTTTCTTT
.	TRBV7-9	TRBJ1-2	.	CASSLDEGLGYTF	TGTGCCAGCAGCTTAGATGAGGGGCTGGGCTACACCTTC
.	TRBV7-9	TRBJ2-2	.	CASSLRDTGELFF	TGTGCCAGCAGCTTAAGGGACACCGGGGAGCTGTTTTTT
.	TRBV7-3	TRBJ2-2	TRBD1	CASSKGQGETGELFF	TGTGCCAGCAGCAAGGGACAGGGGGAGACCGGGGAGCTGTTTTTT